This T cell receptor beta chain appears in the sequencing data of a study of blood T cell repertoires in COVID-19. Study details: PBMCs, B-cell-depleted T cells, or T cells provided the cDNA or gDNA that made up the material.

Libraries were prepared by immunoSEQ multiplex PCR; TCRdb keeps only in-frame clonotypes and omits some of them. The repertoire holds approximately 300,000 clones, with around nine tenths as singletons. Grouping used clinical history reported by participants in a survey and questionnaire. In Cohort 3, a recovered donor had either two negative PCRs, clearance, or symptom resolution. The CDR3 extends over 15 amino acids. V dropped 7 bases and J dropped 1; count of bases not matched to a gene: 6. Germline CDR1 reads SGHRS; CDR2 reads YFSETQ. The clonotype originates from a woman between 25 and 40 years old who had recovered from COVID-19. The chain uses TRBV5-1 and TRBJ2-3, with 10 bases lining up with TRBD2. Sequencing was performed on PBMCs or T cells enriched from blood (not recorded which). CDR3 DNA: TGCGCCAGCGGCCTTCTAGCGGGGGGCACAGATACGCAGTATTTT. This gives the protein CASGLLAGGTDTQYF.